The 22 T cell receptor beta chains below come from one sample, sequenced in a study of somatic mutations in cytotoxic T cells in rheumatoid arthritis. Assay: immunoSEQ multiplex PCR; the TCRdb copy retains only in-frame clones and omits some. Of about 30,000 clones listed, around four fifths were seen once; the top ten hold around 8.3%. Sequencing was carried out using CD8+ T cells sorted from blood. Receptors were obtained from an adult with rheumatoid arthritis.

This sequence joins TRBV5-1 and TRBJ2-7, with TRBD2 identical over 7 bases. This CDR3 comprises 14 residues. Germline CDR1 and CDR2: SGHRS and YFSETQ. Germline trimming cut 4 bases from V and 3 bases from J; bases unmatched to any gene: 7. CDR3 sequence: CASSPRTRSYEQYF. DNA for the CDR3: TGCGCCAGCAGCCCCCGGACTAGGAGCTACGAGCAGTACTTC.

The V and J genes are TRBV11-2 and TRBJ2-1; 7 bases map to TRBD2. This CDR3 contains 15 residues. The germline gives CDR1 SGHAT, CDR2 FQNNGV. V was pared by 0 bases and J by 3 bases, with 2 bases of the junction left unmatched. The CDR3 loop is CASSLEGGFYNEQFF. In DNA, the CDR3 is TGTGCCAGCAGCTTAGAGGGGGGGTTCTACAATGAGCAGTTCTTC. Filled out from reference TRBV11-2 and TRBJ2-1, the complete variable domain reads EAGVAQSPRYKIIEKRQSVAFWCNPISGHATLYWYQQILGQGPKLLIQFQNNGVVDDSQLPKDRFSAERLKGVDSTLKIQPAKLEDSAVYLCASSLEGGFYNEQFFGPGTRLTVL.

The rearrangement links TRBV7-6 to TRBJ1-3, with a possible D match to TRBD1 (6 bases). The V end was cut by 5 bases, the J end by 4 bases, with 18 bases between. This CDR3 has 16 residues. Germline CDR1 is SGHVS and CDR2 is FNYEAQ. The CDR3: CASSPLGGGRGNTIYF. CDR3 nucleotide sequence: TGTGCCAGCAGCCCTTTGGGTGGGGGGCGCGGAAACACCATATATTTT.

V is TRBV5-6 and J is TRBJ1-1; D call uncertain. The length of the CDR3 is 13 residues. V was clipped by 7 bases and J by 4 bases, with 14 bases between them. CDR1 SGHDT and CDR2 YYEEEE come from the germline V gene. The CDR3 region is CASLAKVGTEAFF. DNA for the CDR3: TGTGCCAGCCTAGCCAAGGTAGGCACTGAAGCTTTCTTT.

CDR3 protein: CASSLPLAGAPYNEQFF. The CDR3 bases are TGTGCCAGCAGCTTACCCTTAGCGGGAGCGCCCTACAATGAGCAGTTCTTC. The chain combines TRBV7-6 with TRBJ2-1, with 9 bases aligning to TRBD2. This CDR3 has 17 residues. In germline, CDR1 is SGHVS, CDR2 FNYEAQ. With V trimmed by 2 bases and J by 2 bases, 7 bases remained unmatched. The full variable domain, with the rest looked up from reference TRBV7-6 and TRBJ2-1, is GAGVSQSPRYKVTKRGQDVALRCDPISGHVSLYWYRQALGQGPEFLTYFNYEAQQDKSGLPNDRFSAERPEGSISTLTIQRTEQRDSAMYRCASSLPLAGAPYNEQFFGPGTRLTVL.

The gene calls are TRBV10-1 and TRBJ1-6; 7 bases fit TRBD1. Germline V CDR1 and CDR2: WNHNN, SYGVQD (reference sequence). The ends lost 7 bases at V and 9 bases at J; junction bases unmatched: 9. This CDR3 region has 14 residues. The CDR3 nucleotides are TGCGCCAGCACCTCTACAGGGGAGGGTTCACCCCTCCACTTT. It translates to CASTSTGEGSPLHF.

The CDR3 bases are TGTGCCAGTAGTGTGACTAGCGGGATAGGTTACGAGCAGTACTTC. It translates to CASSVTSGIGYEQYF. The rearrangement joins TRBV19 to TRBJ2-7, with TRBD2 identical over 11 bases. Losses at the gene ends were 5 bases for V and 4 bases for J; bases not matched to a gene: 7. In germline, CDR1 is LNHDA, CDR2 SQIVND (reference sequence). The CDR3 has 15 residues. Full variable domain (remainder filled in from reference TRBV19 and TRBJ2-7): DGGITQSPKYLFRKEGQNVTLSCEQNLNHDAMYWYRQDPGQGLRLIYYSQIVNDFQKGDIAEGYSVSREKKESFPLTVTSAQKNPTAFYLCASSVTSGIGYEQYFGPGTRLTVT.

The V gene is TRBV4-2, the J gene TRBJ2-4; possibly TRBD1 or TRBD2 for D (5 bases each). This CDR3 contains 19 residues. In germline, CDR1 is LGHNA, CDR2 YNFKEQ. V gave up 3 bases and J gave up 3 bases, with 24 bases separating them. For the CDR3, the DNA is TGTGCCAGCAGCCAGGGGGAAGGGCGGAGGCGGCAGGTCAAAAACATTCAGTACTTC. This gives the protein CASSQGEGRRRQVKNIQYF.

This rearrangement joins TRBV4-1 to TRBJ1-2, with D uncertain. Germline V CDR1 and CDR2: MGHRA, YSYEKL. V was clipped by 0 bases and J by 4 bases, with 6 bases between them. The CDR3 sequence is 13 residues long. The CDR3, as DNA: TGCGCCAGCAGCCAAGATAGCCCCTATGGCTACACCTTC. Translating gives CASSQDSPYGYTF.

The gene calls are TRBV7-3 and TRBJ1-3, with 7 positions matching TRBD1. This CDR3 region has 18 residues. CDR1 and CDR2 from the germline V gene are SGHTA and FQGTGA. V trimming: 1 base; J trimming: 0 bases; junction bases outside the gene matches: 9. The CDR3 spells CASSLSPGTDSSGNTIYF. CDR3 DNA: TGTGCCAGCAGCTTAAGCCCCGGGACAGATTCCTCTGGAAACACCATATATTTT.

The chain joins TRBV6-4 to TRBJ2-2, with D unclear. The CDR3 is 14 amino acids. Germline V CDR1 and CDR2: MRHNA, SNTAGT. Between the trimmed V and J ends, which lost 8 bases and 0 bases, there was a span of 10 bases. The CDR3 is CASAWTTNTGELFF. CDR3 sequence (DNA): TGTGCCAGCGCATGGACGACGAACACCGGGGAGCTGTTTTTT.

The CDR3 nucleotides are TGTGCCAGCAGTGGCCCAACTAGCGGGTGGAAGAGGGAGCAGTACTTC. It encodes CASSGPTSGWKREQYF. The rearrangement uses TRBV6-1 and TRBJ2-7, with 9 positions matching TRBD2. V lost 4 bases, J lost 7 bases, and 14 bases stayed unmatched. Germline V gene lookup returns CDR1 MNHNS and CDR2 SASEGT. The CDR3 consists of 16 residues.

The chain links TRBV7-9 to TRBJ1-1, with a tentative D call TRBD1 (5 bases). Germline V gene sequence: CDR1 SEHNR, CDR2 FQNEAQ (reference sequence). The V gene lost 4 bases and the J gene lost 1 base, with 13 bases spanning the gap. The CDR3 is 15 amino acids. The CDR3 DNA reads TGTGCCAGCAGCTCCCCCAGGGAGAGGAACACTGAAGCTTTCTTT. It translates to CASSSPRERNTEAFF.

This chain's CDR3 is CASSTWGSSYEQYF. DNA for the CDR3: TGTGCCAGCAGTACTTGGGGATCTTCGTACGAGCAGTACTTC. This sequence joins TRBV6-5 and TRBJ2-7; D not resolved. The length of the CDR3 is 14 residues. Between the trimmed V and J ends, which lost 5 bases and 4 bases, there was a span of 15 bases. In germline, CDR1 is MNHEY, CDR2 SVGAGI.

The rearrangement uses TRBV10-2 and TRBJ2-1, with TRBD2 matching 9 bases. Germline assignment: CDR1 WSHSY and CDR2 SAAADI. Trimming took 11 bases from V and 7 from J; bases not matched to a gene: 12. This CDR3 has 14 residues. Here the CDR3 reads CAGGTSPEGNEQFF. In DNA, the CDR3 is TGCGCCGGAGGGACTAGCCCCGAGGGGAATGAGCAGTTCTTC.

This clone was seen just once. The chain links TRBV2 to TRBJ2-4; D is unresolved. V lost 7 bases and J 8 bases, leaving 18 bases between the germline ends. Germline values: CDR1 SNHLY, CDR2 FYNNEI. The length of the CDR3 is 14 residues. The CDR3 protein is CASTLPDGRDIQYF. CDR3 DNA sequence: TGTGCCAGCACCCTCCCTGACGGCCGGGACATTCAGTACTTC.

The gene calls are TRBV29-1 and TRBJ2-4; TRBD1 might be the D (6 bases). This CDR3 has 14 residues. Germline V gives CDR1 SQVTM, CDR2 ANQGSEA. With 5 bases removed from V and 0 bases from J, the gap between germline ends came to 11 bases. The CDR3 here is CSVHTGRAKNIQYF. The CDR3 DNA follows: TGCAGCGTTCATACAGGGAGAGCCAAAAACATTCAGTACTTC.

This chain links TRBV7-9 with TRBJ2-1; the match to TRBD1 covers 7 bases. Germline CDR1 and CDR2: SEHNR and FQNEAQ (reference sequence). This CDR3 is 16 amino acids long. With 4 bases clipped from V and 4 bases from J, the junction kept 10 bases outside the gene matches. The CDR3 spells CASSSSTGTEYNEQFF. CDR3 in DNA: TGTGCCAGCAGCTCCTCTACCGGGACAGAATACAATGAGCAGTTCTTC.

This clone has only a few counts. The chain is built from TRBV6-5 and TRBJ2-7, with 9 nucleotides matching TRBD2. This CDR3 has 16 amino acids. Germline V CDR1 and CDR2: MNHEY, SVGAGI. The trim removed 2 bases at V and 2 bases at J, leaving 7 bases unmatched. CDR3 sequence reads: CASSYVSTSGAYEQYF. The CDR3 nucleotides are TGTGCCAGCAGTTACGTCTCGACTAGCGGTGCCTACGAGCAGTACTTC.

The gene calls are TRBV7-9 and TRBJ2-1, with 11 positions matching TRBD2. The CDR3 is 19 amino acids. CDR1 is SEHNR, CDR2 FQNEAQ, per germline (reference sequence). Unmatched junction bases numbered 20, after V lost 5 bases and J lost 8 bases. The CDR3 DNA follows: TGTGCCAGCAGCCCAAGGGGACTAGCGGACCCGGGACGGACGGATGAGCAGTTCTTC. As protein: CASSPRGLADPGRTDEQFF.

The chain has TRBV30 and TRBJ2-7, with 7 positions matching TRBD1. In germline, CDR1 is GTSNPN, CDR2 SVGIG (reference sequence). This CDR3 contains 12 residues. Unmatched junction bases numbered 3, after V lost 7 bases and J lost 0 bases. CDR3 nucleotides: TGTGCCTTGTCAGGGGGCTCCTACGAGCAGTACTTC. Its translation is CALSGGSYEQYF.

CDR3 sequence: CASSGDSYEQYF. CDR3 nucleotide sequence: TGTGCCAGCAGCGGGGACAGCTACGAGCAGTACTTC. This chain connects TRBV9 to TRBJ2-7; 7 bases are a match to TRBD1. The trim removed 3 bases at V and 3 bases at J, leaving 0 bases unmatched. Per the germline V gene, CDR1 is SGDLS and CDR2 is YYNGEE. The CDR3 has 12 residues.